The sequence of this T cell receptor (beta chain) was determined in a study of naive and memory T cell subsets. Study observations and caveats: Naive and memory subsets had different power law exponents for TCR abundance.

The beta constant-region primer was an equimolar mix of two oligonucleotides covering TRBC1 and TRBC2. TCRdb re-called the UMI-ligation and nested PCR reads through MiXCR, storing one row per CDR3 protein. The sample consists of roughly 140,000 distinct CDR3 sequences, about a sixth of them appearing once. CDR1 and CDR2 from the germline V gene are MNHNS and SASEGT. V shed 7 bases, J shed 6 bases, and the junction held 7 bases outside the gene matches. The CDR3 has 14 amino acids. Points on this clonotype: Its antigen is as yet unknown.

The sequence was collected from a human donor in good health. The sequenced sample was naive CD4+ T cells from blood. The rearrangement uses TRBV6-1 and TRBJ1-5; TRBD1 matches 9 bases. CDR3 residues: CASTPQGAGQPQHF. The CDR3 nucleotides are TGTGCCAGCACCCCACAGGGGGCCGGTCAGCCCCAGCATTTT.